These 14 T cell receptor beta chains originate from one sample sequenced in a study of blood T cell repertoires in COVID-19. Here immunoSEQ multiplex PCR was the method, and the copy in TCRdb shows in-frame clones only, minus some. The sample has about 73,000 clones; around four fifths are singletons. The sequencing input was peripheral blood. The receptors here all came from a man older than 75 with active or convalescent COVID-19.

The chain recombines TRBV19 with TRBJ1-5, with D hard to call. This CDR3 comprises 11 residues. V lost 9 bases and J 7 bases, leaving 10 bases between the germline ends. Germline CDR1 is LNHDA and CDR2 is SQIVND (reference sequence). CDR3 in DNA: TGTGCCAGCGGTGGAGGGCAGCCCCAGCATTTT. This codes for CASGGGQPQHF. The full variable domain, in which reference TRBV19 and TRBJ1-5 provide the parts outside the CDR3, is DGGITQSPKYLFRKEGQNVTLSCEQNLNHDAMYWYRQDPGQGLRLIYYSQIVNDFQKGDIAEGYSVSREKKESFPLTVTSAQKNPTAFYLCASGGGQPQHFGDGTRLSIL.

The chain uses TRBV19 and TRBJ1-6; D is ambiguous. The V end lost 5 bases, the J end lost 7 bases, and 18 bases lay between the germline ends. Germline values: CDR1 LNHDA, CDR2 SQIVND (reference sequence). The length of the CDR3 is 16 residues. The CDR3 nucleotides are TGTGCCAGTAGTCGTAATGGGGAGTTCTGGAATTCACCCCTCCACTTT. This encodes CASSRNGEFWNSPLHF.

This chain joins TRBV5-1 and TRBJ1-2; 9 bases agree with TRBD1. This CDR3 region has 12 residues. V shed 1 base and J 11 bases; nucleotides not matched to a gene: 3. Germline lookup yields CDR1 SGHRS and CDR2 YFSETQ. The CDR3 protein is CASSLSGQGYTF. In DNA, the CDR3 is TGCGCCAGCAGCTTGTCGGGACAGGGATACACCTTC.

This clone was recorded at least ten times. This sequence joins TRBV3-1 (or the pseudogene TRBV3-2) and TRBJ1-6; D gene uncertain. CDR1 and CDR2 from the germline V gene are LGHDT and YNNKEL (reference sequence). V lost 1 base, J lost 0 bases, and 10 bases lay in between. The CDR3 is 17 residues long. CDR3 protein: CASSQGADSSYNSPLHF. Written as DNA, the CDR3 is TGTGCCAGCAGCCAAGGGGCCGATAGCTCCTATAATTCACCCCTCCACTTT.

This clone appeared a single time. This CDR3 is CASSAAGGYTSTDTQYF. CDR3 DNA sequence: TGTGCCAGCAGTGCAGCGGGGGGATATACTAGCACAGATACGCAGTATTTT. This chain joins TRBV2 and TRBJ2-3; TRBD2 aligns across 9 bases. V was clipped by 4 bases and J by 0 bases; unmatched bases: 8. CDR1 is SNHLY and CDR2 is FYNNEI in the germline V gene. This CDR3 contains 17 residues.

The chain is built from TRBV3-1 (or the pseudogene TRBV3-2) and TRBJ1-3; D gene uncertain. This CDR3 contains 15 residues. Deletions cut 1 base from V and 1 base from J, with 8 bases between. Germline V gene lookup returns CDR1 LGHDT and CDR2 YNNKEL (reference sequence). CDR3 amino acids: CASSQVEESGNTIYF. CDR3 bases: TGTGCCAGCAGCCAAGTGGAGGAATCTGGAAACACCATATATTTT.

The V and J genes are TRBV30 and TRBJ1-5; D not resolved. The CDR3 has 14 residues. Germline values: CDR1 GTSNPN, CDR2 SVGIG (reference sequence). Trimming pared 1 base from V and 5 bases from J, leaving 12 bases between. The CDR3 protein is CAWSGSPPYQPQHF. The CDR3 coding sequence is TGTGCCTGGAGTGGTTCTCCCCCTTATCAGCCCCAGCATTTT.

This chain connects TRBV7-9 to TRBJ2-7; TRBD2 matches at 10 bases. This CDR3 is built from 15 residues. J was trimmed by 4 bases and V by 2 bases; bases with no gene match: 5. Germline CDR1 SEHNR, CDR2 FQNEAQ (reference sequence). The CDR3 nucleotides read TGTGCCAGCAGCTTACTAGCGGGAGAAGTGTACGAGCAGTACTTC. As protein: CASSLLAGEVYEQYF.

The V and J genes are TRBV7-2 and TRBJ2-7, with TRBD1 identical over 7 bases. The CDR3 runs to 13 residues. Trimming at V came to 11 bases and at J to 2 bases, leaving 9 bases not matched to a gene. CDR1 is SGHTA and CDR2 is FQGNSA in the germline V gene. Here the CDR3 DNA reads TGTGCCGTAGCCCGGGACAGCGCCTACGAGCAGTACTTC. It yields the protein CAVARDSAYEQYF. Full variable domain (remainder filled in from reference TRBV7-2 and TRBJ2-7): GAGVSQSPSNKVTEKGKDVELRCDPISGHTALYWYRQSLGQGLEFLIYFQGNSAPDKSGLPSDRFSAERTGGSVSTLTIQRTQQEDSAVYLCAVARDSAYEQYFGPGTRLTVT.

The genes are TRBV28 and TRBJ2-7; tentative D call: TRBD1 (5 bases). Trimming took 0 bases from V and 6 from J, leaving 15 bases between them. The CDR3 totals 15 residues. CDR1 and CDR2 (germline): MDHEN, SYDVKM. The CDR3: CASSLWGSRAREQYF. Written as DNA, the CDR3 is TGTGCCAGCAGTTTATGGGGATCCAGGGCTCGCGAGCAGTACTTC.

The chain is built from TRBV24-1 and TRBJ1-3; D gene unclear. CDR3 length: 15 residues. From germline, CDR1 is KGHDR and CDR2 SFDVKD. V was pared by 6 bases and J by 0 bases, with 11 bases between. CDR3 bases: TGTGCCACCAGTCGGGGTGATGACTCTGGAAACACCATATATTTT. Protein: CATSRGDDSGNTIYF.

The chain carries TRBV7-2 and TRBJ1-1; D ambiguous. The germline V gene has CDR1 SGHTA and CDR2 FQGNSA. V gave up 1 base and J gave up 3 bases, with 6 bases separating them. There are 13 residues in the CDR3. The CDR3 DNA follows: TGTGCCAGCAGCTTAGTGAGGGACACTGAAGCTTTCTTT. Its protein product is CASSLVRDTEAFF.

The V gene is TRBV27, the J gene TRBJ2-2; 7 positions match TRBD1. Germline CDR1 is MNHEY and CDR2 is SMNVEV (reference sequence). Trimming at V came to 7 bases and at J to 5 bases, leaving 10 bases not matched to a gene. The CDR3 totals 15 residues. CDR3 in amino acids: CASTPEGGRTGELFF. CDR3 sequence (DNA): TGTGCCAGCACCCCGGAAGGGGGCAGGACCGGGGAGCTGTTTTTT.

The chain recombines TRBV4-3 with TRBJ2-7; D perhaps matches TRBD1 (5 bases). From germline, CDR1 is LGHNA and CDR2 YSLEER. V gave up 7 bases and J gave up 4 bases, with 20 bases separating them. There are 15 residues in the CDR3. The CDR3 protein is CASNVKGQRNYEQYF. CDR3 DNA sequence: TGCGCCAGCAACGTTAAAGGACAAAGAAATTACGAGCAGTACTTC.